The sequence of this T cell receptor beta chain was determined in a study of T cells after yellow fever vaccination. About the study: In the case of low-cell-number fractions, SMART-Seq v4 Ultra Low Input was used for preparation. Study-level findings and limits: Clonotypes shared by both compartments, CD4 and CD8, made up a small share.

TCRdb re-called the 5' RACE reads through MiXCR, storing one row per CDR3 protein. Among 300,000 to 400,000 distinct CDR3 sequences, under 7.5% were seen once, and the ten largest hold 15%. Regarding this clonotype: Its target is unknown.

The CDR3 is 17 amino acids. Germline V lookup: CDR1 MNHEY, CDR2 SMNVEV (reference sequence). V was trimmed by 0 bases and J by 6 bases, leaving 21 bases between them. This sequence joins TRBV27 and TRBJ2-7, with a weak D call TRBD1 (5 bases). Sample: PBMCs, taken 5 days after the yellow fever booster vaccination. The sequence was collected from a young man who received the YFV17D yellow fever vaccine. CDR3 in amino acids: CASSLSIVSGARGEQYF. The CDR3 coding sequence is TGTGCCAGCAGTTTATCGATAGTAAGTGGTGCAAGGGGCGAGCAGTACTTC.